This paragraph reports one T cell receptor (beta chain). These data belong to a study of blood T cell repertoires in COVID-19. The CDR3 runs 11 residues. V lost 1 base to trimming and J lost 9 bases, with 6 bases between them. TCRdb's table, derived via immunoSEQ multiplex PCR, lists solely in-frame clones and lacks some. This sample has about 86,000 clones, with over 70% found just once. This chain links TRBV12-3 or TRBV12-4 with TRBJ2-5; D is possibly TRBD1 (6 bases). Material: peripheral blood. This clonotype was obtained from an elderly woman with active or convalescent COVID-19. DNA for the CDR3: TGTGCCAGCAGTTTAGAGGGGGCCCAGTACTTC. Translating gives CASSLEGAQYF.